This T cell receptor beta chain comes out of a study of OX40 agonist ivuxolimab in advanced cancers. For context, the study as a whole: Ivuxolimab was a fully human IgG2 agonistic monoclonal antibody targeting the costimulatory receptor OX40 (CD134). Prior anti-PD-1, anti-PD-L1 or anti-CTLA-4 therapy was permitted, and checkpoint inhibitors had been received by around 40% of dose-escalation patients. Among the roughly 52 dose-escalation patients, about 19 had hepatocellular carcinoma, 15 or so melanoma, 9 renal cell carcinoma and 9 head and neck cancer. Intravenous ivuxolimab was administered to patients every 2 weeks at six dose levels: 0.01, 0.1, 0.3, 1.5, 3 and 10 mg/kg. In the dose-escalation cohort, more than 75% of patients were male, and the mean age was approximately 60 years, with a range of about 23 to 90. Peripheral TCRbeta sequencing was intended to test whether TCR sequence diversity was altered and clonal T-cell expansion was caused by ivuxolimab. Partial responses occurred in three dose-escalation patients: two with cutaneous melanoma and one with hepatocellular carcinoma. The monotherapy dose-escalation portion (N of about 57 patients) of the phase I ivuxolimab trial is reported in the paper. What the study reported, not specific to this receptor: Partial responders in the 0.1-3.0 mg/kg groups had among the lowest normalized peripheral clonal expansion, especially among CD8+ T cells. On average, CD8+ T cells showed more expanded clones than CD4+ T cells after ivuxolimab. Clonal expansion of both CD4+ and CD8+ blood T cells was observed from baseline to week 6 at doses 0.1 to 3.0 mg/kg. Which antigens the clonally expanded peripheral T cells were specific for was not determined. Low levels of normalized T-cell clonal expansion were also seen in some patients who did not respond.

Details on this clone: Its antigen has not been determined. No base qualities exist here, and no much larger clone lies one base off it.

The trial excluded patients who had a history of autoimmune disease or were on systemic immunosuppression. Peripheral blood for TCR sequencing was drawn from every dose cohort at baseline, at cycle 4 day 1 and at cycle 7 day 1. Samples were obtained from an open-label, multicenter, first-in-human phase I dose-escalation trial of ivuxolimab. Adults with locally advanced or metastatic melanoma, renal cell, hepatocellular, or head and neck squamous cell carcinoma were enrolled in the trial. Before TCR sequencing, CD4+ and CD8+ T cells were separately sorted from peripheral blood. The CDR3 numbers 14 residues from cysteine through phenylalanine. Solely the CDR3 DNA is kept, with 42 bases framed from the first base. Via the germline V gene, CDR1 is SGHRS and CDR2 YFSETQ. Trimming at the junction amounts to 0 bases on V and 8 bases on J, and the germline ends lie 14 bases apart. To sequence the TCRbeta CDR3 region, genomic DNA was isolated from the sorted cells. The immunoSEQ Assay was used to sequence the TCRbeta CDR3 regions. The table comes from immuneACCESS by way of TCRdb, which keeps in-frame sequences with V and J called. Part of the clones is missing from these tables; in studies checked, under half for an unresolved V gene and the rest for unknown reasons. The sample yields roughly 53,000 clones; less than 90% were counted once. The ten largest clones represent around half of the sample.

The chain uses TRBV5-1 and TRBJ1-2, with TRBD1 as a weak D call on 6 bases. The sample was CD4+ or CD8+ T cells sorted from blood, taken in a trial of the OX40 agonist ivuxolimab. This receptor was taken from an adult with an advanced solid tumor such as melanoma, head and neck, liver or kidney cancer. The CDR3 loop reads CASSLGSGARGYTF. The nucleotide sequence is given as TGCGCCAGCAGCTTGGGGTCGGGGGCGCGGGGCTACACCTTC.